This T cell receptor beta chain was captured by sequencing in a study of CD8+CD57+ T cells in acquired aplastic anemia. Study-level information: DNA per sorted CD4+ or CD8+ sample ranged about 0.2 to 30 ug, averaging around 3.2 ug.

Genomic DNA, the template, was used for profiling of the TCR beta VDJ and CDR3. MiXCR, run by TCRdb on the reads, gives a single entry per CDR3 protein. The sample has approximately 150,000 distinct CDR3 sequences; more than 45% are singletons. V shed 6 bases and J 0 bases; nucleotides not matched to a gene: 1. This CDR3 is 15 amino acids long. CDR1 is KGHDR, CDR2 SFDVKD, per germline. As to this clonotype: The antigen remains unidentified.

Study conclusions and caveats: Patients and healthy controls showed no significant CD8+ Simpson's diversity difference.

In patients chosen for sequencing, flow cytometry had shown CD8+CD57+ cell expansion. The chain joins TRBV24-1 to TRBJ1-3; the match to TRBD1 covers 10 bases. The sequence was collected from a human donor with aplastic anemia. The sample was sorted CD4+, CD8+, or CD8+CD57+ T cells (not recorded which) from PBMCs. In DNA, the CDR3 is TGTGCCACCAGTCGGACAGGGGGCTCTGGAAACACCATATATTTT. Protein: CATSRTGGSGNTIYF.